This T cell receptor (beta chain) was profiled in a study of blood T cell repertoires in COVID-19. Study-wide context: Donors in the United States, Italy and Spain gave samples during acute or convalescent COVID-19.

The germline CDR1 and CDR2 sequences are MDHEN and SYDVKM. The CDR3 is 15 residues long. V lost 4 bases to trimming and J lost 4 bases; unmatched junction nucleotides: 8. One Seattle source followed patients from active infection through their disease course. Under the authors' procedure: Amplifying reference gene primers gave estimates of nucleated cell counts. Some clones are missing from TCRdb's copy, which holds only in-frame ones; the method was immunoSEQ multiplex PCR. The V and J calls and clone size come from that table; D and trimming were worked out from the DNA. The top ten clones hold roughly a tenth of a sample with around 60,000 clones, 75% to 85% of them seen once.

Specimen: peripheral blood. This rearrangement joins TRBV28 to TRBJ1-2, with 8 bases that match TRBD1. The sequence was obtained from a man aged 50 to 60 with COVID-19, enrolled during active disease. CDR3 sequence: CASSSRTGPRYGYTF. The CDR3 coding sequence is TGTGCCAGCAGTTCCCGGACAGGGCCTCGCTATGGCTACACCTTC.